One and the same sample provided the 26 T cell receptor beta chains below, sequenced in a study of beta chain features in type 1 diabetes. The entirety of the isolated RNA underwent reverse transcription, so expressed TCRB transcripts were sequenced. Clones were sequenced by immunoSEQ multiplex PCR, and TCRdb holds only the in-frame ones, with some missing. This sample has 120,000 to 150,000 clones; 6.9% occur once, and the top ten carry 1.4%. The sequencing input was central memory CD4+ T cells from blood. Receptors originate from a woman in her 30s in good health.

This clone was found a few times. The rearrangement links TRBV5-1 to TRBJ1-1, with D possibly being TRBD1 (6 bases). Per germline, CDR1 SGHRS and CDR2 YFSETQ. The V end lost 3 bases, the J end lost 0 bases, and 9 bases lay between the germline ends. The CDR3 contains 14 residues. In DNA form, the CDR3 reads TGCGCCAGCAGCTCACAGGGAATGAACACTGAAGCTTTCTTT. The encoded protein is CASSSQGMNTEAFF.

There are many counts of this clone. CDR3 in amino acids: CASSISSANNEQFF. The CDR3 bases are TGTGCCAGTAGTATTAGCTCTGCCAACAATGAGCAGTTCTTC. The genes are TRBV19 and TRBJ2-1; D gene uncertain. This CDR3 is built from 14 residues. CDR1 and CDR2 from the germline V gene are LNHDA and SQIVND (reference sequence). The V and J ends lost 3 bases and 5 bases respectively, with 11 bases between them.

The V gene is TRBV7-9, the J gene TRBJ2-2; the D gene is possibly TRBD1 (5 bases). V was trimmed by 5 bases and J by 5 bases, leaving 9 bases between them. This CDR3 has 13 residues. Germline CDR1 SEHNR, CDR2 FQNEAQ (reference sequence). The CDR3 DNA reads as TGTGCCAGCAGCCCTCAGGGAACCGGGGAGCTGTTTTTT. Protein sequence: CASSPQGTGELFF.

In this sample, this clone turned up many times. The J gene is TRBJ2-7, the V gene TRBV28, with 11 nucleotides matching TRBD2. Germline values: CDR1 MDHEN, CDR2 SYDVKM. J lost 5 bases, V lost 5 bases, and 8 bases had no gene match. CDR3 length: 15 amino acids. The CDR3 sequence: CASSPEGLAAHEQYF. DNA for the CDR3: TGTGCCAGCAGTCCCGAGGGACTAGCGGCCCACGAGCAGTACTTC.

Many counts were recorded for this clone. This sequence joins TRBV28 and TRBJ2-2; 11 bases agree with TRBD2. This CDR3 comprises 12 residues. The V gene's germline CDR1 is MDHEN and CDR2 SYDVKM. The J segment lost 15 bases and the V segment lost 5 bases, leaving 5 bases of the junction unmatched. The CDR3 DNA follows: TGTGCCAGCAGTGTACCGGGACTAGCGGTGTTTTTT. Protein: CASSVPGLAVFF.

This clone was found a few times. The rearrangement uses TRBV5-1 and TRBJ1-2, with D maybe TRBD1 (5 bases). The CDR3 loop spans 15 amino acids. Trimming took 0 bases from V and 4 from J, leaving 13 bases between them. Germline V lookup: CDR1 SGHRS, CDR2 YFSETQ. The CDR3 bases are TGCGCCAGCAGCTTGGAAGGGGATCTGGGCTATGGCTACACCTTC. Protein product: CASSLEGDLGYGYTF.

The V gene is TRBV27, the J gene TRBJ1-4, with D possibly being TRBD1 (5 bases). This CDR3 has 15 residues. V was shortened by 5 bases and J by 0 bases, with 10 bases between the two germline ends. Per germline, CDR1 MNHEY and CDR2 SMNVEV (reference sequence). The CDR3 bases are TGTGCCAGCAGTGACGGACAAGCAACTAATGAAAAACTGTTTTTT. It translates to CASSDGQATNEKLFF. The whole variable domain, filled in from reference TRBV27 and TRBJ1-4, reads EAQVTQNPRYLITVTGKKLTVTCSQNMNHEYMSWYRQDPGLGLRQIYYSMNVEVTDKGDVPEGYKVSRKEKRNFPLILESPSPNQTSLYFCASSDGQATNEKLFFGSGTQLSVL.

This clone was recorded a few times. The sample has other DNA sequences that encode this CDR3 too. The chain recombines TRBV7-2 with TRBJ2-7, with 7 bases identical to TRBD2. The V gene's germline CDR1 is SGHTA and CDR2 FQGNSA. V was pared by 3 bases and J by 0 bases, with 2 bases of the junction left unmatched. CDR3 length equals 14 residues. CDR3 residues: CASSFGGSSYEQYF. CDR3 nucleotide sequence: TGTGCCAGCAGCTTCGGCGGGAGCTCCTACGAGCAGTACTTC. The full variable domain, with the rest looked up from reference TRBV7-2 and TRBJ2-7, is GAGVSQSPSNKVTEKGKDVELRCDPISGHTALYWYRQSLGQGLEFLIYFQGNSAPDKSGLPSDRFSAERTGGSVSTLTIQRTQQEDSAVYLCASSFGGSSYEQYFGPGTRLTVT.

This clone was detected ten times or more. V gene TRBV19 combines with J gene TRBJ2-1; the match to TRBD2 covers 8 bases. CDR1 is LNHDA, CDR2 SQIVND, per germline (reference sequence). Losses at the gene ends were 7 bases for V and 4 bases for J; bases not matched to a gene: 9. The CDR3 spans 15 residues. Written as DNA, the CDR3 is TGTGCCAGTACGGCAATGGTAGCGGGGTACAATGAGCAGTTCTTC. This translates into CASTAMVAGYNEQFF.

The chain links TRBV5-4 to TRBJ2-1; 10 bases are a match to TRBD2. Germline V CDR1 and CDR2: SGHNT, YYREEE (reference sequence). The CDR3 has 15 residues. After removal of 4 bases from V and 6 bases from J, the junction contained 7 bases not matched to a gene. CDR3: CASSPAGGILNEQFF. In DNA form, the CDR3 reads TGTGCCAGCAGCCCAGCGGGAGGGATCCTCAATGAGCAGTTCTTC.

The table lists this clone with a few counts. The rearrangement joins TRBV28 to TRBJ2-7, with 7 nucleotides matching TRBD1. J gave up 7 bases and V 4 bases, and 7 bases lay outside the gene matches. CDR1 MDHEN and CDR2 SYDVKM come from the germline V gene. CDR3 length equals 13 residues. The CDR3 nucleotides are TGTGCCAGCAGTTCCCCCGGACAGGCAGAGCAGTACTTC. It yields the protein CASSSPGQAEQYF.

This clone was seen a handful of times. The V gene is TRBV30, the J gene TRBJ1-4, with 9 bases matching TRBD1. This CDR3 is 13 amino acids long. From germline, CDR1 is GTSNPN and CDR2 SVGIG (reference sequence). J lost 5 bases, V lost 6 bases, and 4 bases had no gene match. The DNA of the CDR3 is TGTGCCTGTATCGGGACAGGGAATGAAAAACTGTTTTTT. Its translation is CACIGTGNEKLFF.

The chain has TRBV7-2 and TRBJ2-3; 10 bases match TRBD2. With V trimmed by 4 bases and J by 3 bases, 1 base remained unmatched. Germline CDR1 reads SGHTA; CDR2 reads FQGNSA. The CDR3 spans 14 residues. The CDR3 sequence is CASSSGLATDTQYF. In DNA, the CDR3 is TGTGCCAGCAGCTCGGGACTAGCGACAGATACGCAGTATTTT.

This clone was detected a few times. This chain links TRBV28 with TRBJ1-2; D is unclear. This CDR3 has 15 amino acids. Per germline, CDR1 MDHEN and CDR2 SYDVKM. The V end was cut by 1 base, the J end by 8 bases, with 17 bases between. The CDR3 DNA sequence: TGTGCCAGCAGTTTATTAGGTTCCAGCGATAGCGGCTACACCTTC. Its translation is CASSLLGSSDSGYTF.

The CDR3 nucleotides are TGTGCCACCAGCATGGGACACGTCAAAGGAAACACCATATATTTT. Translated: CATSMGHVKGNTIYF. V gene TRBV15 combines with J gene TRBJ1-3; the D gene is possibly TRBD1 (6 bases). V lost 4 bases, J lost 4 bases, and 14 bases lay in between. The CDR3 contains 15 residues. Germline V gene lookup returns CDR1 LNHNV and CDR2 YYDKDF (reference sequence).

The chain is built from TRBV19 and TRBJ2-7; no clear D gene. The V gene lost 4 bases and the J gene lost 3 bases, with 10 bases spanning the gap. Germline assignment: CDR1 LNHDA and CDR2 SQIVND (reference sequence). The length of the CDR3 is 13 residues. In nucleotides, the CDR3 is TGTGCCAGTAGTACCAAAACCGGCTACGAGCAGTACTTC. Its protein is CASSTKTGYEQYF.

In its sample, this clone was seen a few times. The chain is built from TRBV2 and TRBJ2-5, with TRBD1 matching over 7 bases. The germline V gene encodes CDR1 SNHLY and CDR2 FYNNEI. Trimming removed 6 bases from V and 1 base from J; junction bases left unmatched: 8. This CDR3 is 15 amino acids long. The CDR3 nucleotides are TGTGCCAGCAGGAGGAGGACAGGAGTCCAAGAGACCCAGTACTTC. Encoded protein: CASRRRTGVQETQYF.

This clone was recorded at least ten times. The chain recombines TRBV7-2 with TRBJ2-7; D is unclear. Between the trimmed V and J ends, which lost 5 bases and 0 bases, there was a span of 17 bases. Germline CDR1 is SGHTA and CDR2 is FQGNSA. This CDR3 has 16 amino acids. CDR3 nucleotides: TGTGCCAGCAGCCGCGATACAGTAACAGTCTCCTACGAGCAGTACTTC. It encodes CASSRDTVTVSYEQYF.

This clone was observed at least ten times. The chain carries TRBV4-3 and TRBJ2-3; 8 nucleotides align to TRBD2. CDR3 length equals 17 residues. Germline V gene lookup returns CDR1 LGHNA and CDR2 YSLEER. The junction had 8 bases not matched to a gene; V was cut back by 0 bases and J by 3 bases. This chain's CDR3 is CASSQDRTGGLTDTQYF. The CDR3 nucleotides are TGCGCCAGCAGCCAAGATAGGACGGGAGGGCTTACAGATACGCAGTATTTT.

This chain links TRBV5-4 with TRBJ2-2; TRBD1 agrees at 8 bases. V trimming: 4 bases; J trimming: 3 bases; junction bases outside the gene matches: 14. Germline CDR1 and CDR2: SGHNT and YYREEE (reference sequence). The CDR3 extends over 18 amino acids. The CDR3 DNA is TGTGCCAGCAGCCAAAGCGCCGGGACAGGAGGGGACACCGGGGAGCTGTTTTTT. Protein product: CASSQSAGTGGDTGELFF.

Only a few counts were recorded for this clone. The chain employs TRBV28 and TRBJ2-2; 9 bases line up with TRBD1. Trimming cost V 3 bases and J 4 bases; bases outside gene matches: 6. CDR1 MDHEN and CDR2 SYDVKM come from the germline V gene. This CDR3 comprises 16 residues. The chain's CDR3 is CASSLFGQGTTGELFF. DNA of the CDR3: TGTGCCAGCAGTTTGTTTGGACAGGGGACCACCGGGGAGCTGTTTTTT.

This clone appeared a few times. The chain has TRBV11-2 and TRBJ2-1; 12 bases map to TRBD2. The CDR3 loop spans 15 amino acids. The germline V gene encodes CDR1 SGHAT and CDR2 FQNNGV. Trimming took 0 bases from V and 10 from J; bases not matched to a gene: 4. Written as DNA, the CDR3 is TGTGCCAGCAGCTTAGATCGCGGGACTAGCGGGGAGCAGTTCTTC. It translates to CASSLDRGTSGEQFF. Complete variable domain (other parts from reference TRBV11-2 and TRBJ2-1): EAGVAQSPRYKIIEKRQSVAFWCNPISGHATLYWYQQILGQGPKLLIQFQNNGVVDDSQLPKDRFSAERLKGVDSTLKIQPAKLEDSAVYLCASSLDRGTSGEQFFGPGTRLTVL.

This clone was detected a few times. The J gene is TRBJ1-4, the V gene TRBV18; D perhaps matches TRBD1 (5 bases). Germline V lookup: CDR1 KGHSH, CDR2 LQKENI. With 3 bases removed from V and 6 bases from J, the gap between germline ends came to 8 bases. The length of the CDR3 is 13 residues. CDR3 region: CASSPRVDEKLFF. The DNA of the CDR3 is TGTGCCAGCTCACCCAGGGTGGATGAAAAACTGTTTTTT.

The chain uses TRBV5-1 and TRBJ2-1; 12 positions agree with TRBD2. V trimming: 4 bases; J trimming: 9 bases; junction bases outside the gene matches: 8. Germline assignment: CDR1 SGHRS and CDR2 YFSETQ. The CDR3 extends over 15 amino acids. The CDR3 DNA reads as TGCGCCAGCAGCCCGCGGACTAGCGGGACTATTGAGCAGTTCTTC. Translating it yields CASSPRTSGTIEQFF.

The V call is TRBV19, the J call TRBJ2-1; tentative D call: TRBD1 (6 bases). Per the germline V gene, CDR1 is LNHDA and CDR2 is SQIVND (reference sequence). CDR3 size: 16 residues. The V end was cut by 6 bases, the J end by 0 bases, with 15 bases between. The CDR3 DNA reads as TGTGCCAGTAGGACCCAGGGGCCCAGCTCCTACAATGAGCAGTTCTTC. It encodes CASRTQGPSSYNEQFF.

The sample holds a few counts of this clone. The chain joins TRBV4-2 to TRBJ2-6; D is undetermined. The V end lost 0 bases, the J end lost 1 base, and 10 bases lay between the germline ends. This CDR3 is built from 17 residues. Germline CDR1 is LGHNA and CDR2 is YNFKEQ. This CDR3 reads CASSQETRKSGANVLTF. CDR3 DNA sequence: TGTGCCAGCAGCCAAGAAACGAGAAAGTCTGGGGCCAACGTCCTGACTTTC.